The clone carrying this T cell receptor (beta chain) was detected many times. The antigen is undetermined. Molecular barcoded adaptors covering alpha/delta and beta/gamma chains were used on roughly 400 ng RNA. In TCRdb, the reads were re-called with MiXCR into one record per CDR3 protein. The table shows under 50,000 distinct CDR3 sequences, with roughly 13% occurring only once. The data stem from a study of read filtering for tumor transcriptome and immune sequencing. V was cut by 0 bases and J by 0 bases, with 10 bases left in between. CDR3 length: 16 residues. Germline lookup yields CDR1 LGHNA and CDR2 YSLEER. Points from the study as a whole: IR-seq and RNA-seq agreed better without single-read clonotypes. The CD138-negative fraction was mixed bone marrow immune cells, not pure T cells.

This sequence joins TRBV4-3 and TRBJ2-3; no reliable D call. The clonotype originates from a donor aged 40 or over with multiple myeloma. The specimen was a population of CD138-negative cells sorted from bone marrow. This CDR3 is CASSQEPGSSTDTQYF. The CDR3 region has the DNA TGCGCCAGCAGCCAAGAACCTGGTTCGAGCACAGATACGCAGTATTTT.